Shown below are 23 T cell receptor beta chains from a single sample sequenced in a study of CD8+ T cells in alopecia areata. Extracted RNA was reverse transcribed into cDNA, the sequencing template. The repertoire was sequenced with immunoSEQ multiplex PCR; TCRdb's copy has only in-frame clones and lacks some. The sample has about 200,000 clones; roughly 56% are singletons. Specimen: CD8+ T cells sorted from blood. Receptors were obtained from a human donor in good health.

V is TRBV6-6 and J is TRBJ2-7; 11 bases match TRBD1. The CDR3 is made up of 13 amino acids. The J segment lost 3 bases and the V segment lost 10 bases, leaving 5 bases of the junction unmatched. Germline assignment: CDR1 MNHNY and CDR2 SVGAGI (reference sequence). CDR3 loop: CATRDRGDYEQYF. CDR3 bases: TGTGCCACCCGGGACAGGGGGGACTACGAGCAGTACTTC.

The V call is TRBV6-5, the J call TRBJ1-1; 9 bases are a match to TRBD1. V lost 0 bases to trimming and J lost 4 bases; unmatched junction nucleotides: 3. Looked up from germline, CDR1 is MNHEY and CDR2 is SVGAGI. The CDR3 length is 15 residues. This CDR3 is CASSYSGQGATEAFF. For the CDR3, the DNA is TGTGCCAGCAGTTACTCGGGACAGGGCGCCACTGAAGCTTTCTTT.

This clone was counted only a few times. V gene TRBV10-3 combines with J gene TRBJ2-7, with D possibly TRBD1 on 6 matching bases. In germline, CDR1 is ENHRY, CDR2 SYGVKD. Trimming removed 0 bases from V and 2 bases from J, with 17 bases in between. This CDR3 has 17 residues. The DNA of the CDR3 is TGTGCCATCAGTGAGTCCCCAGGGGAAGATTTGACCTACGAGCAGTACTTC. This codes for CAISESPGEDLTYEQYF.

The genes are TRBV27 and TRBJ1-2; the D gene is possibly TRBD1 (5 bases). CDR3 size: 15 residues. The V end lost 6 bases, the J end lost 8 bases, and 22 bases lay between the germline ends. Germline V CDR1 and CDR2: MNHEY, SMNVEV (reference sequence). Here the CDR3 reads CASRAGTLRAAGYTF. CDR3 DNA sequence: TGTGCCAGCAGAGCCGGGACCCTCCGCGCGGCCGGCTACACCTTC.

The DNA for the CDR3 is TGCGCCAGCAGCCAAGTTCCGAACACTGAAGCTTTCTTT. The encoded protein is CASSQVPNTEAFF. The chain is built from TRBV4-1 and TRBJ1-1; D not certain. V lost 1 base, J lost 1 base, and 4 bases lay in between. This CDR3 spans 13 amino acids. CDR1 and CDR2 from the germline V gene are MGHRA and YSYEKL.

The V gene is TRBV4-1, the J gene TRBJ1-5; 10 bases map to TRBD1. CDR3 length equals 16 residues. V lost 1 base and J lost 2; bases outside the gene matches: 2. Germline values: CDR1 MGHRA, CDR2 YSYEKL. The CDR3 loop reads CASSQGGTGGNQPQHF. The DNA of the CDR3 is TGCGCCAGCAGCCAAGGTGGGACAGGGGGCAATCAGCCCCAGCATTTT.

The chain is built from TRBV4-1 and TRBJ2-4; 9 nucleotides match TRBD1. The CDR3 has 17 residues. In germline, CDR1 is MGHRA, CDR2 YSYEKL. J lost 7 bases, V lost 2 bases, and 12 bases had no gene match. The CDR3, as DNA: TGCGCCAGCAGCCAATACTCGGGACAGGGCCACGATAACATTCAGTACTTC. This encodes CASSQYSGQGHDNIQYF.

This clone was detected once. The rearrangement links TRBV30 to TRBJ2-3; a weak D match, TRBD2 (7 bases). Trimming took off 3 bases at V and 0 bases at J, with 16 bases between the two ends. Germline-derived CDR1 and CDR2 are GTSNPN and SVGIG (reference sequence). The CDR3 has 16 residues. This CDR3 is CAWSSFAGASTDTQYF. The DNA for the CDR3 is TGTGCCTGGAGCTCCTTCGCGGGGGCTAGCACAGATACGCAGTATTTT.

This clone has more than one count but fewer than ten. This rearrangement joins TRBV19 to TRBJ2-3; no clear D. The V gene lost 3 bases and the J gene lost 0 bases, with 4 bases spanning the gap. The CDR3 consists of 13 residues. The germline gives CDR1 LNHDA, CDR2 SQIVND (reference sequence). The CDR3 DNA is TGTGCCAGTAGTATTCCTAGCACAGATACGCAGTATTTT. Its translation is CASSIPSTDTQYF.

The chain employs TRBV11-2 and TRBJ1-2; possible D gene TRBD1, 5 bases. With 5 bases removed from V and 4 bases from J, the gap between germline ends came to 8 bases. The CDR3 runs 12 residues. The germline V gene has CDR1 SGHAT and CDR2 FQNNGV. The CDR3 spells CASSPDSYGYTF. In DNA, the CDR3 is TGTGCCAGCAGCCCAGACAGCTATGGCTACACCTTC.

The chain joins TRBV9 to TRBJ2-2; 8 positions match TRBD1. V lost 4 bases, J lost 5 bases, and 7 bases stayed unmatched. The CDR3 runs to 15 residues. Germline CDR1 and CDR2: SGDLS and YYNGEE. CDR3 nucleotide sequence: TGTGCCAGCAGCACCGGACAGGGTTGGACCGGGGAGCTGTTTTTT. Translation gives CASSTGQGWTGELFF.

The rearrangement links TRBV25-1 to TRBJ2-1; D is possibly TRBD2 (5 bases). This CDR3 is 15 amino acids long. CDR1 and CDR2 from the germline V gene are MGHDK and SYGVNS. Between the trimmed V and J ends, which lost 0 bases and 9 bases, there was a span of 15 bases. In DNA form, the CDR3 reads TGTGCCAGCAGTGAATATCGGACTCACGGCGGTGAGCAGTTCTTC. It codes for CASSEYRTHGGEQFF.

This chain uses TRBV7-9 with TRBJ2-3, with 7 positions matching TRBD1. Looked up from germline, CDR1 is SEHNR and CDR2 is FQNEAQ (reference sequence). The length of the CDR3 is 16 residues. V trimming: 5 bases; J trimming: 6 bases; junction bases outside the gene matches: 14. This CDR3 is CASSPSRQGQVDTQYF. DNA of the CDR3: TGTGCCAGCAGCCCCTCTCGACAGGGCCAAGTGGATACGCAGTATTTT.

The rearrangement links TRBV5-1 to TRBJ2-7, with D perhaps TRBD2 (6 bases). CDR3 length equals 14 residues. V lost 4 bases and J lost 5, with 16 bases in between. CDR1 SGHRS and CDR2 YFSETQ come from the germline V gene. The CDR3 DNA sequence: TGCGCCAGCAGCCCGCGGGGATTAGGCCACGAGCAGTACTTC. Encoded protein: CASSPRGLGHEQYF.

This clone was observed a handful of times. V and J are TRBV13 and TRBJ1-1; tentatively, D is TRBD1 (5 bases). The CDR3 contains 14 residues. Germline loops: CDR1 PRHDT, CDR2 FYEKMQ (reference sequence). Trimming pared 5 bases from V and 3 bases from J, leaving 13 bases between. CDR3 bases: TGTGCCAGCAGCCCTGAGGGGCGGGACACTGAAGCTTTCTTT. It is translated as CASSPEGRDTEAFF.

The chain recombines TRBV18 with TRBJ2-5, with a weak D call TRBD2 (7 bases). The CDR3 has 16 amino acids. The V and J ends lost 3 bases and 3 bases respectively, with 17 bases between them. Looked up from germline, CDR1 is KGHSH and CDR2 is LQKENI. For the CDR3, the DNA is TGTGCCAGCTCACCGTTCGATCGGGGGGCAGAAGAGACCCAGTACTTC. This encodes CASSPFDRGAEETQYF.

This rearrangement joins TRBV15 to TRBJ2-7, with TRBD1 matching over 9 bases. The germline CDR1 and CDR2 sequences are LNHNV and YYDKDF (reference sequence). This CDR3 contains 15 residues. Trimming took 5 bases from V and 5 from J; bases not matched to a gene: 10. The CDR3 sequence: CATSGQQGAPHEQYF. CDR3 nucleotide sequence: TGTGCCACCAGCGGACAACAGGGGGCCCCCCACGAGCAGTACTTC.

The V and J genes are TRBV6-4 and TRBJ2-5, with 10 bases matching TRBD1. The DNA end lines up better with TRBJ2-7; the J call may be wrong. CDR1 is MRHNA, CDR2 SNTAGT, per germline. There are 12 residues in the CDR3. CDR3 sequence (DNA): TGTGCTGGGACAGGGGATCTTTACGAGCAGTACTTC. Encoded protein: CAGTGDLYEQYF.

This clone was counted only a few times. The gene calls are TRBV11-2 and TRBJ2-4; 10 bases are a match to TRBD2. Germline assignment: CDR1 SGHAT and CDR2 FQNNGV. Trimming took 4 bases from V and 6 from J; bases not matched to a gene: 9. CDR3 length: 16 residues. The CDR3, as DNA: TGTGCCAGCAGCTCACGGGATAGCGGGGGGCGAAACATTCAGTACTTC. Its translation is CASSSRDSGGRNIQYF.

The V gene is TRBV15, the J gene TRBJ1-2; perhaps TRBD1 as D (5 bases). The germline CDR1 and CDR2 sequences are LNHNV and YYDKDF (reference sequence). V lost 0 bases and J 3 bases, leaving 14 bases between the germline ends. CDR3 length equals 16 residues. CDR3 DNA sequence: TGTGCCACCAGCAGAGATATGAGTAGGGGAGACTATGGCTACACCTTC. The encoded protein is CATSRDMSRGDYGYTF. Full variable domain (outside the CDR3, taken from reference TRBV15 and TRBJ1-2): DAMVIQNPRYQVTQFGKPVTLSCSQTLNHNVMYWYQQKSSQAPKLLFHYYDKDFNNEADTPDNFQSRRPNTSFCFLDIRSPGLGDTAMYLCATSRDMSRGDYGYTFGSGTRLTVV.

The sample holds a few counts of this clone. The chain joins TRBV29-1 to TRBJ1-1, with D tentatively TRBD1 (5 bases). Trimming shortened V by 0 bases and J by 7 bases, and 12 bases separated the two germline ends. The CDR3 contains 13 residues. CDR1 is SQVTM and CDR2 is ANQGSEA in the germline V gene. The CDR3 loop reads CSVEDLGQGEAFF. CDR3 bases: TGCAGCGTTGAAGATCTCGGTCAGGGTGAAGCTTTCTTT.

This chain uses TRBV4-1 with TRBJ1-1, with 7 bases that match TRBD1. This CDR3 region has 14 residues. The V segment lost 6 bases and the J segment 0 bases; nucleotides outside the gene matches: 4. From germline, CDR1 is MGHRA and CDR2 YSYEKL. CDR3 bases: TGCGCCAGCAGTCGACAGGGCATGAACACTGAAGCTTTCTTT. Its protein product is CASSRQGMNTEAFF.

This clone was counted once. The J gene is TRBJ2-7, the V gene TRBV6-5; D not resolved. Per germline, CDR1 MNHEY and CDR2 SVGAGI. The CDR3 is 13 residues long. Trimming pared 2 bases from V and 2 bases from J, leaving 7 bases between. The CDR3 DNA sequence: TGTGCCAGCAGTTACCAGGAAACCTACGAGCAGTACTTC. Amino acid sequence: CASSYQETYEQYF.